Listed here is a single TCR beta chain. The data were obtained in a study of blood T cell repertoires in COVID-19. Data came from immunoSEQ multiplex PCR; TCRdb stores just in-frame clones and leaves some out. The sample records 120,000 to 150,000 clones, around 80% being singletons. Trimming cost V 6 bases and J 0 bases, with 9 bases left between them. The V gene's germline CDR1 is MNHEY and CDR2 SVGAGI. This CDR3 region has 15 residues. The J gene is TRBJ2-6, the V gene TRBV6-5, with D possibly matching TRBD2 (7 bases). Sequenced material: peripheral blood. The clonotype originates from a human donor with acute or convalescent COVID-19. The donor label of this sample is uncertain. The CDR3 loop is CASRGGGSGANVLTF. The CDR3 DNA reads TGTGCCAGCAGGGGAGGGGGCTCTGGGGCCAACGTCCTGACTTTC.